This is a list of T cell receptor beta chains from one sample in a study of cytomegalovirus exposure and HLA in healthy donors. Produced via immunoSEQ multiplex PCR; TCRdb's table is partial and in-frame only. The data show fewer than 90,000 clones, roughly 70% seen once. The sample consisted of PBMCs. These receptors originate from a woman between 45 and 65 years old in good health and CMV-seropositive. Each CDR3 is given with its conserved first and last residue. D genes are given only for firm matches. For some rows the clone size is stated as once, few or many, or as a class when expanded; others skip it.

D gene: TRBD1; J gene: TRBJ2-7; clone size: -; V gene: TRBV6-1; CDR3 protein: CASSSGTGTYEQYF; CDR3 DNA: TGTGCCAGCAGCTCCGGGACAGGGACCTACGAGCAGTACTTC
D gene: -; J gene: TRBJ1-6; clone size: -; V gene: TRBV5-6; CDR3 protein: CASSPWASSSYNSPLHF; CDR3 DNA: TGTGCCAGCAGCCCCTGGGCGTCGAGCTCCTATAATTCACCCCTCCACTTT
D gene: -; J gene: TRBJ2-7; clone size: once; V gene: TRBV11-2; CDR3 protein: CASSLSGGSYEQYF; CDR3 DNA: TGTGCCAGCAGCTTATCCGGAGGGAGTTACGAGCAGTACTTC
D gene: TRBD1; J gene: TRBJ2-5; clone size: once; V gene: TRBV5-6; CDR3 protein: CASSSTGSQETQYF; CDR3 DNA: TGTGCCAGCAGCTCGACAGGGAGTCAAGAGACCCAGTACTTC
D gene: -; J gene: TRBJ2-3; clone size: -; V gene: TRBV5-1; CDR3 protein: CASRQSTDTQYF; CDR3 DNA: TGCGCCAGCAGACAGTCCACAGATACGCAGTATTTT
D gene: TRBD2; J gene: TRBJ2-2; clone size: -; V gene: TRBV7-2; CDR3 protein: CASRSAGGPTGELFF; CDR3 DNA: TGTGCCAGCAGATCGGCGGGGGGCCCTACCGGGGAGCTGTTTTTT
D gene: TRBD1; J gene: TRBJ1-2; clone size: -; V gene: TRBV30; CDR3 protein: CAWRLTGGKDYGYTF; CDR3 DNA: TGTGCCTGGAGACTGACAGGGGGCAAGGACTATGGCTACACCTTC
D gene: -; J gene: TRBJ1-2; clone size: -; V gene: TRBV10-1; CDR3 protein: CASSESGGRGYTF; CDR3 DNA: TGCGCCAGCAGTGAGTCCGGGGGTCGAGGCTACACCTTC
D gene: TRBD1; J gene: TRBJ2-3; clone size: few; V gene: TRBV9; CDR3 protein: CASSVASAQGASTDTQYF; CDR3 DNA: TGTGCCAGCAGCGTAGCTTCCGCGCAGGGGGCTAGCACAGATACGCAGTATTTT
D gene: TRBD1; J gene: TRBJ1-3; clone size: once; V gene: TRBV7-6; CDR3 protein: CASSQQGVGGNTIYF; CDR3 DNA: TGTGCCAGCAGCCAACAGGGGGTGGGTGGAAACACCATATATTTT
D gene: TRBD2; J gene: TRBJ2-7; clone size: once; V gene: TRBV2; CDR3 protein: CASSGGLAGGRDEQYF; CDR3 DNA: TGTGCCAGCAGTGGAGGCCTAGCGGGAGGGAGGGACGAGCAGTACTTC
D gene: -; J gene: TRBJ1-3; clone size: -; V gene: TRBV6-1; CDR3 protein: CASSEDSLSGNTIYF; CDR3 DNA: TGTGCCAGCAGTGAAGACAGCCTCTCTGGAAACACCATATATTTT
D gene: TRBD1; J gene: TRBJ2-7; clone size: few; V gene: TRBV25-1; CDR3 protein: CASTGTGTYEQYF; CDR3 DNA: TGTGCCAGCACAGGGACAGGGACCTACGAGCAGTACTTC
D gene: TRBD1; J gene: TRBJ2-7; clone size: -; V gene: TRBV18; CDR3 protein: CASSGTGGSGYEQYF; CDR3 DNA: TGTGCCAGCTCTGGGACAGGGGGGTCTGGCTACGAGCAGTACTTC
D gene: TRBD1; J gene: TRBJ1-1; clone size: -; V gene: TRBV7-9; CDR3 protein: CASSPKGGRAEAFF; CDR3 DNA: TGTGCCAGCAGCCCTAAAGGGGGCAGGGCTGAAGCTTTCTTT
D gene: TRBD1; J gene: TRBJ2-5; clone size: -; V gene: TRBV2; CDR3 protein: CASRDRQGSGQETQYF; CDR3 DNA: TGTGCCAGCAGAGACCGACAGGGGAGTGGGCAAGAGACCCAGTACTTC
D gene: TRBD2; J gene: TRBJ2-3; clone size: -; V gene: TRBV10-3; CDR3 protein: CAISESEAGGRTDTQYF; CDR3 DNA: TGTGCCATCAGTGAGTCTGAGGCGGGAGGCCGAACAGATACGCAGTATTTT
D gene: -; J gene: TRBJ1-1; clone size: few; V gene: TRBV6-6; CDR3 protein: CASSYARDTNTEAFF; CDR3 DNA: TGTGCCAGCAGTTACGCCCGGGACACGAACACTGAAGCTTTCTTT
D gene: TRBD1; J gene: TRBJ1-4; clone size: -; V gene: TRBV30; CDR3 protein: CAWRAGTAYNEKLFF; CDR3 DNA: TGTGCCTGGAGGGCCGGGACAGCTTATAATGAAAAACTGTTTTTT